This T cell receptor beta chain was obtained from a study of blood T cell repertoires in COVID-19. Assay: immunoSEQ multiplex PCR; the TCRdb copy retains only in-frame clones and omits some. The sample contains over 250,000 clones, approximately 90% of which appear only once. This clone was recorded once. Sequenced: PBMCs or T cells enriched from blood (not recorded which). The receptor's source is a woman in her 50s who had recovered from COVID-19.

In nucleotides, the CDR3 is TGCGCCAGCAGCCAAGATTTAGAGAACACTGAAGCTTTCTTT. Residues: CASSQDLENTEAFF. This rearrangement joins TRBV4-3 to TRBJ1-1, with no clear D. The CDR3 loop spans 14 amino acids. Trimming cost V 0 bases and J 1 base, with 6 bases left between them. Germline V CDR1 and CDR2: LGHNA, YSLEER.